The 22 T cell receptor beta chains listed next were all sequenced from one sample in a study of T cell changes during pregnancy in multiple sclerosis. Using immunoSEQ multiplex PCR, the repertoire was profiled, and TCRdb retains in-frame clones only, with some absent. The sample consists of tens of thousands of clones, around 92% of them appearing once. This sample comprised CD4+ T cells from peripheral blood mononuclear cells, obtained after pregnancy. The receptors derive from a female donor with multiple sclerosis, enrolled in a pregnancy study.

This chain connects TRBV4-3 to TRBJ2-1, with D possibly matching TRBD1 (6 bases). The V gene lost 3 bases and the J gene lost 7 bases, with 19 bases spanning the gap. CDR1 and CDR2 from the germline V gene are LGHNA and YSLEER. The CDR3 has 16 residues. The CDR3 protein is CASSQFTRDTGNEQFF. The CDR3 nucleotides are TGCGCCAGCAGCCAGTTTACTCGGGACACAGGGAATGAGCAGTTCTTC.

The rearrangement links TRBV6-1 to TRBJ2-7; 12 bases agree with TRBD2. Germline lookup yields CDR1 MNHNS and CDR2 SASEGT. The CDR3 totals 14 residues. J gave up 7 bases and V 3 bases, and 4 bases lay outside the gene matches. In DNA, the CDR3 is TGTGCCAGCAGTGACCTAGCGGGGGGGGATGAGCAGTACTTC. It specifies CASSDLAGGDEQYF.

The chain has TRBV6-5 and TRBJ1-6; no definite D call. Germline CDR1 is MNHEY and CDR2 is SVGAGI. With 5 bases removed from V and 6 bases from J, the gap between germline ends came to 14 bases. The CDR3 extends over 15 amino acids. Here the CDR3 reads CASSGPTAANSPLHF. CDR3 DNA sequence: TGTGCCAGCAGTGGGCCGACGGCTGCTAATTCACCCCTCCACTTT.

The J gene is TRBJ2-1, the V gene TRBV7-8; TRBD1 might be the D (5 bases). CDR1 and CDR2 (germline): SGHVS, FQNEAQ. This CDR3 spans 16 amino acids. V dropped 1 base and J dropped 0 bases, with 10 bases sitting between them. Here the CDR3 reads CASSLGGWSSYNEQFF. CDR3 in DNA: TGTGCCAGCAGCTTAGGGGGCTGGAGCTCCTACAATGAGCAGTTCTTC.

A single count supports this clone. This chain uses TRBV7-6 with TRBJ1-1; D is perhaps TRBD1 (6 bases). Germline V CDR1 and CDR2: SGHVS, FNYEAQ. There are 15 residues in the CDR3. Trimming removed 3 bases at V and 5 bases at J, with 16 bases between. The CDR3 nucleotides read TGTGCCAGCAGCTTCCAACAGGGCTCGAATACTGAAGCTTTCTTT. Its translation is CASSFQQGSNTEAFF.

The V gene is TRBV9, the J gene TRBJ1-3; D is uncertain. In germline, CDR1 is SGDLS, CDR2 YYNGEE. CDR3 size: 15 residues. V lost 0 bases and J 2 bases, leaving 9 bases between the germline ends. The CDR3 nucleotides are TGTGCCAGCAGCGTAGGCCGGGGTCCTGGAAACACCATATATTTT. It encodes CASSVGRGPGNTIYF.

The V and J genes are TRBV7-2 and TRBJ2-7; 9 bases line up with TRBD2. The germline V gene encodes CDR1 SGHTA and CDR2 FQGNSA. Trimming removed 2 bases from V and 2 bases from J; junction bases left unmatched: 13. The CDR3 is 18 amino acids. The CDR3 DNA sequence: TGTGCCAGCAGCTTACGACTCGCGGCGGGGGGGAATACCTACGAGCAGTACTTC. This gives the protein CASSLRLAAGGNTYEQYF.

The chain has TRBV7-2 and TRBJ2-5; 10 bases align to TRBD1. The CDR3 covers 16 residues. Germline loops: CDR1 SGHTA, CDR2 FQGNSA. V shed 5 bases, J shed 4 bases, and the junction held 10 bases outside the gene matches. The CDR3 reads CASSTAPGQGSETQYF. In nucleotides, the CDR3 is TGTGCCAGCAGCACCGCCCCGGGACAGGGGTCAGAGACCCAGTACTTC.

The CDR3 loop is CASSESEIAGVLTQYF. The CDR3 DNA reads TGCGCCAGCAGTGAGTCGGAGATAGCGGGGGTTCTTACGCAGTATTTT. The J gene is TRBJ2-3, the V gene TRBV10-1, with 9 bases identical to TRBD2. CDR1 WNHNN and CDR2 SYGVQD come from the germline V gene (reference sequence). The CDR3 is 16 amino acids. The V segment lost 0 bases and the J segment 8 bases; nucleotides outside the gene matches: 9.

This sequence joins TRBV6-5 and TRBJ1-1, with a possible D match to TRBD1 (6 bases). Germline loops: CDR1 MNHEY, CDR2 SVGAGI. The ends were cut back, 6 bases at V and 5 bases at J, with 16 bases in the middle. This CDR3 contains 14 residues. The CDR3 spells CASRPRGRGTEAFF. In DNA, the CDR3 is TGTGCCAGCAGACCCCGGGGGAGGGGGACTGAAGCTTTCTTT.

The chain employs TRBV6-5 and TRBJ2-3; TRBD2 is a possible D gene (6 bases). The germline V and J ends were trimmed by 0 bases and 5 bases, with 9 bases remaining between them. The germline gives CDR1 MNHEY, CDR2 SVGAGI. The CDR3 has 14 amino acids. The CDR3 reads CASSYSGGVDTQYF. CDR3 DNA: TGTGCCAGCAGTTACTCGGGGGGTGTAGATACGCAGTATTTT.

The CDR3 DNA reads as TGTGCCAGTAGTATACCGTTGGGACTAGGCTCCTACAATGAGCAGTTCTTC. Translated: CASSIPLGLGSYNEQFF. V is TRBV19 and J is TRBJ2-1, with 8 bases identical to TRBD2. J lost 0 bases, V lost 2 bases, and 6 bases had no gene match. Germline V gene sequence: CDR1 LNHDA, CDR2 SQIVND (reference sequence). The CDR3 spans 17 residues. Complete variable domain (other parts from reference TRBV19 and TRBJ2-1): DGGITQSPKYLFRKEGQNVTLSCEQNLNHDAMYWYRQDPGQGLRLIYYSQIVNDFQKGDIAEGYSVSREKKESFPLTVTSAQKNPTAFYLCASSIPLGLGSYNEQFFGPGTRLTVL.

V is TRBV19 and J is TRBJ2-2, with no clear D. The CDR3 consists of 14 residues. V was shortened by 3 bases and J by 0 bases, with 5 bases between the two germline ends. CDR1 LNHDA and CDR2 SQIVND come from the germline V gene (reference sequence). The CDR3 spells CASSMNSNTGELFF. The CDR3 DNA reads TGTGCCAGTAGTATGAACTCGAACACCGGGGAGCTGTTTTTT.

This chain joins TRBV11-2 and TRBJ1-5; 8 bases agree with TRBD1. V lost 5 bases, J lost 1 base, and 4 bases stayed unmatched. This CDR3 is built from 15 residues. Germline V gene data show CDR1 as SGHAT and CDR2 as FQNNGV. Written as DNA, the CDR3 is TGTGCCAGCAGCCTCAGACAGGGGAGCAATCAGCCCCAGCATTTT. Its translation: CASSLRQGSNQPQHF.

This clone was seen just once. V gene TRBV19 combines with J gene TRBJ1-2; 8 nucleotides line up with TRBD1. J gave up 4 bases and V 5 bases, and 9 bases lay outside the gene matches. Germline loops: CDR1 LNHDA, CDR2 SQIVND (reference sequence). The CDR3 has 15 residues. CDR3 nucleotide sequence: TGTGCCAGTAGTCTTTCGACAGGGGAAATCTATGGCTACACCTTC. Amino acid sequence: CASSLSTGEIYGYTF.

This clone was seen only once. The rearrangement uses TRBV27 and TRBJ2-7, with TRBD1 matching over 9 bases. From germline, CDR1 is MNHEY and CDR2 SMNVEV (reference sequence). The CDR3 totals 15 residues. V was pared by 8 bases and J by 4 bases, with 12 bases of the junction left unmatched. The CDR3 reads CASSPSPDRGYEQYF. In nucleotides, the CDR3 is TGTGCCAGCTCCCCCTCCCCGGACAGGGGTTACGAGCAGTACTTC.

The chain has TRBV10-2 and TRBJ1-2; 9 positions agree with TRBD1. CDR1 is WSHSY and CDR2 is SAAADI in the germline V gene. The CDR3 runs to 17 residues. With 3 bases clipped from V and 4 bases from J, the junction kept 12 bases outside the gene matches. The CDR3 sequence: CASSEGGTGGAGYGYTF. Here the CDR3 DNA reads TGCGCCAGCAGTGAAGGGGGAACAGGGGGCGCGGGCTATGGCTACACCTTC.

V gene TRBV7-3 combines with J gene TRBJ2-7; 10 bases map to TRBD2. Unmatched junction bases numbered 9, after V lost 4 bases and J lost 6 bases. Germline lookup yields CDR1 SGHTA and CDR2 FQGTGA. The CDR3 is made up of 15 amino acids. The CDR3 here is CASSSQRGGPFEQYF. In DNA form, the CDR3 reads TGTGCCAGCAGCTCCCAGCGGGGGGGCCCCTTCGAGCAGTACTTC.

This rearrangement joins TRBV2 to TRBJ1-1, with TRBD1 identical over 8 bases. Germline assignment: CDR1 SNHLY and CDR2 FYNNEI. This CDR3 region has 13 residues. The ends lost 7 bases at V and 10 bases at J; junction bases unmatched: 11. The CDR3 DNA sequence: TGTGCCAGCACTCTGGACAGGGAGACAACAGCTTTCTTT. It encodes CASTLDRETTAFF. The complete variable domain, with remaining parts taken from reference TRBV2 and TRBJ1-1, reads EPEVTQTPSHQVTQMGQEVILRCVPISNHLYFYWYRQILGQKVEFLVSFYNNEISEKSEIFDDQFSVERPDGSNFTLKIRSTKLEDSAMYFCASTLDRETTAFFGQGTRLTVV.

The chain links TRBV5-4 to TRBJ2-7; D may be TRBD2 (5 bases). V was clipped by 1 base and J by 4 bases, with 12 bases between them. CDR3 length: 14 residues. CDR1 SGHNT and CDR2 YYREEE come from the germline V gene (reference sequence). As DNA, the CDR3 is TGTGCCAGCAGCTTGTCCCCCCGAGGGTACGAGCAGTACTTC. Translation gives CASSLSPRGYEQYF.

The chain joins TRBV6-1 to TRBJ1-2, with a possible D match to TRBD1 (6 bases). The germline CDR1 and CDR2 sequences are MNHNS and SASEGT. The V end was cut by 7 bases, the J end by 6 bases, with 18 bases between. The length of the CDR3 is 14 residues. CDR3 sequence reads: CASNPGGDIDGYTF. CDR3 DNA: TGTGCCAGCAACCCGGGGGGGGACATTGATGGCTACACCTTC.

V and J are TRBV6-6 and TRBJ1-1, with TRBD1 identical over 7 bases. Germline lookup yields CDR1 MNHNY and CDR2 SVGAGI (reference sequence). The CDR3 is 14 residues long. The V gene end was trimmed by 0 bases and the J gene end by 4 bases; junction bases not matched to a gene: 2. CDR3 protein: CASSYSSGGTEAFF. The CDR3 DNA reads TGTGCCAGCAGTTACTCCTCAGGGGGCACTGAAGCTTTCTTT.